This TCR beta chain was sequenced for a study of shared clonotypes between healthy human individuals. Generated by immunoSEQ multiplex PCR, the TCRdb table keeps only in-frame clones and is missing some. The table includes around 980,000 clones, roughly 74% detected once. Trimming pared 4 bases from V and 4 bases from J, leaving 13 bases between. CDR1 and CDR2 from the germline V gene are LNHDA and SQIVND (reference sequence). The CDR3 is 14 amino acids. The TCR was taken from a young man in good health. Some clones in this sample may be carry-over from other donors' samples. This rearrangement joins TRBV19 to TRBJ2-5; tentative D call: TRBD2 (5 bases). The sample consisted of memory CD4+ T cells from PBMCs. Subset indicated: CD45RA-negative fraction. In DNA, the CDR3 is TGTGCCAGTAGTAGACGGACTTTTTCAGAGACCCAGTACTTC. Residues: CASSRRTFSETQYF. The whole variable domain, remainder taken from reference TRBV19 and TRBJ2-5, is DGGITQSPKYLFRKEGQNVTLSCEQNLNHDAMYWYRQDPGQGLRLIYYSQIVNDFQKGDIAEGYSVSREKKESFPLTVTSAQKNPTAFYLCASSRRTFSETQYFGPGTRLLVL.